This T cell receptor beta chain was captured in a study of blood T cell repertoires in COVID-19. The CDR3 is 14 residues long. Germline V CDR1 and CDR2: SGHRS, YFSETQ. V was trimmed by 3 bases and J by 3 bases, leaving 12 bases between them. Original processing methods: The authors estimated nucleated cell counts from reference gene primer amplification. Using immunoSEQ multiplex PCR, the repertoire was profiled, and TCRdb retains in-frame clones only, with some absent. The V and J calls and the clone size are those of that table, but D and trimming were determined from the DNA. The sample has 60,000 to 70,000 clones, approximately 90% seen once.

The source is a woman between 55 and 75 years old with acute or convalescent COVID-19. Material for sequencing was peripheral blood. The J gene is TRBJ1-2, the V gene TRBV5-1, with D perhaps matching TRBD1 (6 bases). The CDR3 spells CASSYFPGDYGYTF. CDR3 DNA: TGCGCCAGCAGCTATTTCCCAGGGGACTATGGCTACACCTTC. The full variable domain, completed using reference TRBV5-1 and TRBJ1-2, is KAGVTQTPRYLIKTRGQQVTLSCSPISGHRSVSWYQQTPGQGLQFLFEYFSETQRNKGNFPGRFSGRQFSNSRSEMNVSTLELGDSALYLCASSYFPGDYGYTFGSGTRLTVV.